This T cell receptor beta chain was obtained from a study of beta chain features in type 1 diabetes. Study-wide results and limits: Among patients with Type 1 diabetes, TCRB CDR3s were moderately but significantly shorter in every one of the four CD4+ subsets. When VDJ junctions were examined, type 1 diabetes patients showed fewer insertions and more deletions. Across patients, naive, central memory and Treg TCRB repertoires exhibited apparently greater similarity than was observed across healthy donors.

Trimming cost V 5 bases and J 3 bases, with 9 bases left between them. The length of the CDR3 is 13 residues. Germline-derived CDR1 and CDR2 are MGHDK and SYGVNS. This clone was recorded many times. Its antigen is unknown. Staining for CD45RO/CCR7/CD25/CD127/CD95/CD27 allowed sorting of CD4+ naive, central memory, regulatory and stem cell-like memory cells. As every portion of the isolated RNA was reverse transcribed, the sequencing read expressed TCRB transcripts. The read count averaged around 3.6 million across naive, central memory and regulatory T cell samples. Repertoires were generated with immunoSEQ multiplex PCR, while TCRdb's copy carries only in-frame clones and drops some. In the table there are some 110,000 clones, 16% of which are singletons.

The source material was central memory CD4+ T cells from blood. This TCR was sampled from a man aged 25 to 45 with type 1 diabetes. This chain uses TRBV25-1 with TRBJ2-3; D remains ambiguous. The CDR3 DNA reads as TGTGCCAGCAGTTTCGGCGGAACAGATACGCAGTATTTT. Its protein product is CASSFGGTDTQYF.